The TCR beta chain under discussion was sequenced for a study of OX40 agonist ivuxolimab in advanced cancers. Turning to the study itself: Eligibility rules accepted prior anti-PD-1, anti-PD-L1 or anti-CTLA-4 therapy, and over 30% had some.

This table comes from immunoSEQ multiplex PCR, and its TCRdb copy is limited to in-frame clones, with some not included. The top ten hold roughly 30% of the sample, which has about 37,000 clones, around 86% seen once. V was pared by 7 bases and J by 2 bases, with 8 bases of the junction left unmatched. Germline CDR1 reads SGDLS; CDR2 reads YYNGEE. The CDR3 sequence is 14 residues long. This sequence originates from an adult with an advanced solid tumor such as melanoma, head and neck, liver or kidney cancer. The input for sequencing was CD4+ or CD8+ T cells sorted from blood, taken in a trial of the OX40 agonist ivuxolimab. V usage is TRBV9 and J usage is TRBJ2-5; TRBD2 agrees at 7 bases. The DNA for the CDR3 is TGTGCCAGCGCCCCGGGGGGTACTCAAGAGACCCAGTACTTC. Its translation: CASAPGGTQETQYF.